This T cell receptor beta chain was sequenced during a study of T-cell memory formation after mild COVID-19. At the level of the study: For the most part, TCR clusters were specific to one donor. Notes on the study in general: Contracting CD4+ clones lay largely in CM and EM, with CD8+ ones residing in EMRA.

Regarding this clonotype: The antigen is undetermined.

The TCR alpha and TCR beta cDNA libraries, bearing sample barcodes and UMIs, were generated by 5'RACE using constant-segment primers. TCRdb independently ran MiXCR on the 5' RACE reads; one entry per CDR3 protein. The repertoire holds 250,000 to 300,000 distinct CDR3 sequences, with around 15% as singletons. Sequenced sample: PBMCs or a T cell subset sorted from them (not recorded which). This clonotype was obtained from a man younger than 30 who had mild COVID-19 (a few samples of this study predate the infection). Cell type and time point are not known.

CDR3 DNA: TGTGCCAGTAGTGGTACGGTCAATCAGCCCCAGCATTTT. Protein: CASSGTVNQPQHF. The chain recombines TRBV19 with TRBJ1-5, with D unresolved. This CDR3 has 13 residues. The ends were cut back, 5 bases at V and 3 bases at J, with 8 bases in the middle. Per germline, CDR1 LNHDA and CDR2 SQIVND (reference sequence).